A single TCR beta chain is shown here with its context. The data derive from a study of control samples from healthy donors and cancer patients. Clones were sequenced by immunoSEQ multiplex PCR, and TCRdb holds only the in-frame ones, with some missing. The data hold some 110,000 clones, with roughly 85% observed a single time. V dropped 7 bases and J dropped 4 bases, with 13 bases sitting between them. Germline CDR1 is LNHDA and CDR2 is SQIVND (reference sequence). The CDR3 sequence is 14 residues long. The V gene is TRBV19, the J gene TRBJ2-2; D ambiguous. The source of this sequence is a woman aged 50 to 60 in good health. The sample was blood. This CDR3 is CASKREVFTGELFF. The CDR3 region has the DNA TGTGCCAGTAAACGAGAGGTCTTCACCGGGGAGCTGTTTTTT.